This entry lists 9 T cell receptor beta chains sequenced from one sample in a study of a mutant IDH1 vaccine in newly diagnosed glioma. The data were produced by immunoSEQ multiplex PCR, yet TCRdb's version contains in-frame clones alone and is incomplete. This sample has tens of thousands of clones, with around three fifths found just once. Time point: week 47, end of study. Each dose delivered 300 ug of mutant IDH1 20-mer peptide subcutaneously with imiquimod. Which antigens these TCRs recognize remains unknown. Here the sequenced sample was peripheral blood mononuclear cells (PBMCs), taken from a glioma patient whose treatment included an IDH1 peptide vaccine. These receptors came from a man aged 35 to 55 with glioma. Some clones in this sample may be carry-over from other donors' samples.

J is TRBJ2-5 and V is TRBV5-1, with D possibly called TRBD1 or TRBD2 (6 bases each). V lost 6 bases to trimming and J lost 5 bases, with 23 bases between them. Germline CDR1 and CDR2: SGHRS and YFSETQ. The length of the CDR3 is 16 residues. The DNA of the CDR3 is TGCGCCAGCACCCAGAACCGGGGGCCCTCGGGGGAGACCCAGTACTTC. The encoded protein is CASTQNRGPSGETQYF. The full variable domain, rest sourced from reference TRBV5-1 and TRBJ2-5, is KAGVTQTPRYLIKTRGQQVTLSCSPISGHRSVSWYQQTPGQGLQFLFEYFSETQRNKGNFPGRFSGRQFSNSRSEMNVSTLELGDSALYLCASTQNRGPSGETQYFGPGTRLLVL.

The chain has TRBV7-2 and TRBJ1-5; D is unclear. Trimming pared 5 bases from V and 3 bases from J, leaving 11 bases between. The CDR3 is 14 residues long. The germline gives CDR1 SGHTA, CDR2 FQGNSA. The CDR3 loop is CASSRPGNNQPQHF. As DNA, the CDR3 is TGTGCCAGCAGCCGACCTGGGAACAATCAGCCCCAGCATTTT.

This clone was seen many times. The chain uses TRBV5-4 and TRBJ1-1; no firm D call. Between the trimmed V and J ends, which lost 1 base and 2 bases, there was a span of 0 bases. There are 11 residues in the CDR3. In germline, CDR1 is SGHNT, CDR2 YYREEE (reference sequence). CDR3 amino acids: CASSLNTEAFF. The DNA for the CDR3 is TGTGCCAGCAGCTTGAACACTGAAGCTTTCTTT. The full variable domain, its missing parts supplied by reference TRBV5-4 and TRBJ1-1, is ETGVTQSPTHLIKTRGQQVTLRCSSQSGHNTVSWYQQALGQGPQFIFQYYREEENGRGNFPPRFSGLQFPNYSSELNVNALELDDSALYLCASSLNTEAFFGQGTRLTVV.

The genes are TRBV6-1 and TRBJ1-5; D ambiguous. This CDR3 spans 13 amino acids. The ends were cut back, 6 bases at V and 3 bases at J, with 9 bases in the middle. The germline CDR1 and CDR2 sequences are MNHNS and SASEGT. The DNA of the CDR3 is TGTGCCAGCAGGGAAAGCTCCAATCAGCCCCAGCATTTT. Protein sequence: CASRESSNQPQHF.

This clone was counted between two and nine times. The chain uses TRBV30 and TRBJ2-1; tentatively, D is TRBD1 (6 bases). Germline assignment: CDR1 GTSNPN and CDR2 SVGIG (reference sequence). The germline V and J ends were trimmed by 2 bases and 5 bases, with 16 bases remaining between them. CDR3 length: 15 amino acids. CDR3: CAWSLGRGWNNEQFF. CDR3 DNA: TGTGCCTGGAGTTTGGGCAGGGGATGGAACAATGAGCAGTTCTTC.

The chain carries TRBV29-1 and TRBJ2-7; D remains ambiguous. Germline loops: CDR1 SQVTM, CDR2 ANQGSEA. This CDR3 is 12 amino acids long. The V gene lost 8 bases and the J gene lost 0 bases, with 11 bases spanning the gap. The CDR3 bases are TGCAGCCATAAAACAGACTCCTACGAGCAGTACTTC. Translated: CSHKTDSYEQYF.

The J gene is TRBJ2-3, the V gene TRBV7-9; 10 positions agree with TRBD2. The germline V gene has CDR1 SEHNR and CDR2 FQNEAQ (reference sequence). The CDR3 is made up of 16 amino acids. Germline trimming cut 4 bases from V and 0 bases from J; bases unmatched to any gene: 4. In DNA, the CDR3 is TGTGCCAGCAGCTCCAATAGCGGGAGGAGCACAGATACGCAGTATTTT. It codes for CASSSNSGRSTDTQYF.

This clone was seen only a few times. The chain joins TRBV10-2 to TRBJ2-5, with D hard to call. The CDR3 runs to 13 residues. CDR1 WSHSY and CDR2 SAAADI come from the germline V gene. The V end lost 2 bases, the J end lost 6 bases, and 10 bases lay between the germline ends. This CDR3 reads CASSEDRWQTQYF. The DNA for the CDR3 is TGCGCCAGCAGTGAGGACCGATGGCAGACCCAGTACTTC.

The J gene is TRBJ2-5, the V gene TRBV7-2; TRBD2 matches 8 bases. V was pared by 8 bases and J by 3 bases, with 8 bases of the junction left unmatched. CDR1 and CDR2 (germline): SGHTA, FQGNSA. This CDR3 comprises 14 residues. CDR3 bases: TGTGCCAGCGGCCTCGGGGGGGCGAAAGAGACCCAGTACTTC. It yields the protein CASGLGGAKETQYF.